This paragraph reports one TCR beta chain. This entry is derived from a study of blood T cell repertoires in COVID-19. Study summary: T cells, B-cell-depleted T cells, or PBMCs provided the cDNA or gDNA that served as material.

With 0 bases clipped from V and 6 bases from J, the junction kept 7 bases outside the gene matches. CDR1 and CDR2 from the germline V gene are SGHNT and YENEEA. This CDR3 is 15 amino acids long. Clones were sequenced by immunoSEQ multiplex PCR, and TCRdb holds only the in-frame ones, with some missing. In the table there are 250,000 to 300,000 clones, less than 85% of which are singletons. The chain recombines TRBV11-3 with TRBJ2-7, with 8 bases aligning to TRBD2. This TCR was recovered from a man aged 55-75 years who had recovered from COVID-19. The sample comprised peripheral blood. CDR3 residues: CASSLDWREVSEQYF. As DNA, the CDR3 is TGTGCCAGCAGCTTAGATTGGCGGGAGGTTAGCGAGCAGTACTTC. Full variable domain (outside the CDR3, taken from reference TRBV11-3 and TRBJ2-7): EAGVVQSPRYKIIEKKQPVAFWCNPISGHNTLYWYLQNLGQGPELLIRYENEEAVDDSQLPKDRFSAERLKGVDSTLKIQPAELGDSAVYLCASSLDWREVSEQYFGPGTRLTVT.